The 17 T cell receptor beta chains in this list originate from one sample, sequenced in a study of CD8 T cells in ankylosing spondylitis. Whole-study findings and limits: A TCR beta motif of eight or nine highly homologous variants seemed to mark ankylosing spondylitis blood.

TCRdb passed the 5' RACE reads through MiXCR, listing each CDR3 protein once. The table records about 700,000 distinct CDR3 sequences, 15% to 20% of them present only once. Antigens for these TCRs are unknown. Sequencing input: blood, either unsorted or a sorted T cell fraction (not recorded which). These receptors originate from a male donor with ankylosing spondylitis.

The CDR3 reads CASSPSTANYGYTF. The CDR3 DNA follows: TGTGCCAGCAGTCCTTCAACAGCTAACTATGGCTACACCTTC. The V gene is TRBV27, the J gene TRBJ1-2; D ambiguous. This CDR3 has 14 residues. The V end lost 5 bases, the J end lost 0 bases, and 10 bases lay between the germline ends. CDR1 is MNHEY and CDR2 is SMNVEV in the germline V gene (reference sequence).

V and J are TRBV28 and TRBJ1-1, with TRBD1 matching over 8 bases. Germline V gives CDR1 MDHEN, CDR2 SYDVKM. This CDR3 comprises 16 residues. The V segment lost 6 bases and the J segment 3 bases; nucleotides outside the gene matches: 12. CDR3 sequence: CASSDGRQGQDTEAFF. CDR3 sequence (DNA): TGTGCCAGCAGCGACGGGCGACAGGGGCAGGACACTGAAGCTTTCTTT.

This chain connects TRBV20-1 to TRBJ1-3; no definite D call. Trimming took 6 bases from V and 0 from J, leaving 9 bases between them. The germline V gene encodes CDR1 DFQATT and CDR2 SNEGSKA (reference sequence). The CDR3 covers 13 residues. CDR3 amino acids: CSANVGSGNTIYF. CDR3 nucleotides: TGCAGTGCCAACGTGGGCTCTGGAAACACCATATATTTT.

This clonotype turned up a few times. V usage is TRBV25-1 and J usage is TRBJ2-1; 12 bases map to TRBD2. Trimming cost V 3 bases and J 5 bases; bases outside gene matches: 5. Germline loops: CDR1 MGHDK, CDR2 SYGVNS. The length of the CDR3 is 16 residues. CDR3 residues: CASSDPRLAGDNEQFF. CDR3 DNA sequence: TGTGCCAGCAGTGACCCTCGACTAGCGGGGGACAATGAGCAGTTCTTC.

The chain employs TRBV20-1 and TRBJ2-3; the D gene is possibly TRBD2 (5 bases). Germline V gene lookup returns CDR1 DFQATT and CDR2 SNEGSKA (reference sequence). Trimming took off 5 bases at V and 1 base at J, with 16 bases between the two ends. CDR3 length: 15 amino acids. The DNA for the CDR3 is TGCAGTGCTTCGGGAAGATCGACCCGCACAGATACGCAGTATTTT. Its translation: CSASGRSTRTDTQYF.

V gene TRBV4-2 combines with J gene TRBJ1-4, with a weak D call TRBD1 (5 bases). The germline V gene has CDR1 LGHNA and CDR2 YNFKEQ. This CDR3 has 14 residues. With 4 bases removed from V and 7 bases from J, the gap between germline ends came to 13 bases. CDR3 amino acids: CASSPEGLAEKLFF. The CDR3 DNA follows: TGTGCCAGCAGCCCCGAGGGGCTCGCTGAAAAACTGTTTTTT.

In this sample, this clonotype turned up many times. This rearrangement joins TRBV27 to TRBJ2-3; TRBD1 matches 8 bases. Germline CDR1 is MNHEY and CDR2 is SMNVEV (reference sequence). This CDR3 has 15 amino acids. The ends lost 4 bases at V and 1 base at J; junction bases unmatched: 4. This chain's CDR3 is CASSSGTGGTDTQYF. CDR3 DNA: TGTGCCAGCAGTTCCGGGACAGGCGGCACAGATACGCAGTATTTT.

The chain recombines TRBV12-3 or TRBV12-4 with TRBJ1-5, with D tentatively TRBD1 (6 bases). V lost 6 bases and J lost 5, with 8 bases in between. The CDR3 extends over 12 amino acids. CDR3 loop: CASSRGHQPQHF. The CDR3 coding sequence is TGTGCCAGCAGCCGGGGGCATCAGCCCCAGCATTTT.

The chain recombines TRBV20-1 with TRBJ1-6; 12 bases are a match to TRBD1. CDR3 length: 14 residues. Trimming cost V 5 bases and J 7 bases; bases outside gene matches: 3. The germline gives CDR1 DFQATT, CDR2 SNEGSKA (reference sequence). The CDR3 region has the DNA TGCAGTGCTCGGGACAGGGGGCCCAATTCACCCCTCCACTTT. It specifies CSARDRGPNSPLHF.

This chain uses TRBV7-2 with TRBJ2-1; 9 nucleotides align to TRBD2. This CDR3 contains 16 residues. V gave up 5 bases and J gave up 3 bases; unmatched junction bases: 8. Germline loops: CDR1 SGHTA, CDR2 FQGNSA. The CDR3 region has the DNA TGTGCCAGCAGCCCCCCGGGTAGCGGGGGCTACAATGAGCAGTTCTTC. Its translation is CASSPPGSGGYNEQFF.

The chain joins TRBV12-3 or TRBV12-4 to TRBJ1-1; D uncertain. The CDR3 is made up of 14 amino acids. Trimming removed 0 bases from V and 0 bases from J, with 5 bases in between. CDR3 amino acids: CASSLAQMNTEAFF. The CDR3 DNA reads as TGTGCCAGCAGTTTAGCACAGATGAACACTGAAGCTTTCTTT.

The CDR3 protein is CASSPPGDIPYEQYF. CDR3 bases: TGTGCCAGCTCACCGCCGGGGGACATTCCCTACGAGCAGTACTTC. The gene calls are TRBV18 and TRBJ2-7; D tentatively reads TRBD1 or TRBD2 (6 bases each). V lost 3 bases to trimming and J lost 2 bases, with 14 bases between them. The CDR3 extends over 15 amino acids. Germline CDR1 reads KGHSH; CDR2 reads LQKENI.

This chain links TRBV14 with TRBJ2-7; 9 bases are a match to TRBD1. This CDR3 comprises 15 residues. The junction had 7 bases not matched to a gene; V was cut back by 5 bases and J by 2 bases. Germline CDR1 reads SGHDN; CDR2 reads FVKESK. The CDR3 loop reads CASSSGTGTTYEQYF. Here the CDR3 DNA reads TGTGCCAGCAGCTCCGGGACAGGGACGACCTACGAGCAGTACTTC.

The chain couples TRBV20-1 to TRBJ1-2; TRBD1 is a possible D gene (6 bases). V was cut by 6 bases and J by 1 base, with 15 bases left in between. The germline V gene has CDR1 DFQATT and CDR2 SNEGSKA (reference sequence). The CDR3 sequence is 14 residues long. CDR3 DNA sequence: TGCAGTGCGTGGGGGGCCAGGGGTAACTATGGCTACACCTTC. Translation: CSAWGARGNYGYTF.

The chain couples TRBV7-3 to TRBJ1-1, with D possibly being TRBD1 (6 bases). V lost 1 base and J lost 3, with 12 bases in between. There are 15 residues in the CDR3. CDR1 and CDR2 from the germline V gene are SGHTA and FQGTGA. In DNA, the CDR3 is TGTGCCAGCAGCTTAATGGGACAAGGCCACACTGAAGCTTTCTTT. Encoded protein: CASSLMGQGHTEAFF. Using reference TRBV7-3 and TRBJ1-1 for the parts outside the CDR3, the full variable domain is GAGVSQTPSNKVTEKGKYVELRCDPISGHTALYWYRQSLGQGPEFLIYFQGTGAADDSGLPNDRFFAVRPEGSVSTLKIQRTERGDSAVYLCASSLMGQGHTEAFFGQGTRLTVV.

J is TRBJ2-2 and V is TRBV25-1; TRBD1 aligns across 10 bases. The CDR3 consists of 15 residues. The V gene end was trimmed by 1 base and the J gene end by 6 bases; junction bases not matched to a gene: 2. Germline CDR1 is MGHDK and CDR2 is SYGVNS. For the CDR3, the DNA is TGTGCCAGCAGTGAATTGGGGACAGGGGCCGGGGAGCTGTTTTTT. Protein product: CASSELGTGAGELFF.

This chain uses TRBV3-1 with TRBJ2-2, with D hard to call. This CDR3 is 14 amino acids long. V lost 4 bases to trimming and J lost 1 base, with 7 bases between them. Germline CDR1 reads LGHDT; CDR2 reads YNNKEL (reference sequence). CDR3 sequence: CASSPRMNTGELFF. The DNA for the CDR3 is TGTGCCAGCAGCCCCCGCATGAACACCGGGGAGCTGTTTTTT.